Sequencing of this T cell receptor beta chain was carried out in a study of blood T cell repertoires in COVID-19. Across the study: Collection of acute and convalescent COVID-19 samples took place in the United States, Italy and Spain. T cells, B-cell-depleted T cells, or PBMCs provided the cDNA or gDNA that served as material.

The authors' processing: Amplification of reference gene primers provided the estimated nucleated cell counts. The method was immunoSEQ multiplex PCR; TCRdb's version includes in-frame clones alone and lacks a portion of them. The V and J calls and the clone size are those of that table, but D and trimming were determined from the DNA. The sample holds approximately 300,000 clones, over 70% seen once. This clone is a singleton in its sample. The sample was peripheral blood. This TCR came from a woman aged 50 to 60 with acute or convalescent COVID-19.

CDR3 DNA: TGTGCCAGCACCTACGTGGAGACTGAAGCTTTCTTT. It is translated as CASTYVETEAFF. The chain links TRBV6-6 to TRBJ1-1; D is undetermined. Trimming took off 7 bases at V and 5 bases at J, with 11 bases between the two ends. CDR1 is MNHNY and CDR2 is SVGAGI in the germline V gene (reference sequence). The CDR3 loop spans 12 amino acids.